Sequencing of this TCR beta chain was carried out in a study of blood T cell repertoires in COVID-19. Study in general: Whether acute or convalescent, the COVID-19 samples came from the United States, Italy and Spain.

In the original processing: The authors estimated nucleated cell counts from reference gene primer amplification. Clones were sequenced by immunoSEQ multiplex PCR, and TCRdb holds only the in-frame ones, with some missing. V and J calls and clone size are those listed in that table; D and trimming were worked out from the DNA. The table has some 76,000 clones, roughly four fifths seen once. The CDR3 is 15 amino acids. V was clipped by 1 base and J by 6 bases, with 16 bases between them. CDR1 LNHDA and CDR2 SQIVND come from the germline V gene (reference sequence). The clonotype was recovered from a human donor in a cohort sampled during active COVID-19. Input material: peripheral blood. This rearrangement joins TRBV19 to TRBJ2-7, with D unresolved. The CDR3 reads CASSIVPTGSGEQYF. The DNA for the CDR3 is TGTGCCAGTAGTATAGTCCCGACGGGTTCGGGCGAGCAGTACTTC.